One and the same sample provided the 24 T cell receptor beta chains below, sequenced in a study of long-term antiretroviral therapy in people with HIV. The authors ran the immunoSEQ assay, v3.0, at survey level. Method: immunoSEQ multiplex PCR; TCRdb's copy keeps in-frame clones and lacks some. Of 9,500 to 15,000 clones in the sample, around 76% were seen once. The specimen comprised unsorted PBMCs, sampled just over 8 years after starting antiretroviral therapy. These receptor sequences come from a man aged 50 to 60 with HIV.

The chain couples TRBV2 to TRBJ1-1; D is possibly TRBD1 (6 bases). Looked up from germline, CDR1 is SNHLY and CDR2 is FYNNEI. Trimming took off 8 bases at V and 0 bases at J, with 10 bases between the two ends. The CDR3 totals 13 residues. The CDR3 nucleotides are TGTGCCAGCCCGGGACAATTGAACACTGAAGCTTTCTTT. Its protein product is CASPGQLNTEAFF.

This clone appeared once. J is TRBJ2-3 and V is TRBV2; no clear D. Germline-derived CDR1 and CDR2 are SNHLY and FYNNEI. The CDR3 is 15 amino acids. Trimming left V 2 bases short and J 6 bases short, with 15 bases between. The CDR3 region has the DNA TGTGCCAGCAGTGAAATTGGGCCACCGGCGGATACGCAGTATTTT. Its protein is CASSEIGPPADTQYF.

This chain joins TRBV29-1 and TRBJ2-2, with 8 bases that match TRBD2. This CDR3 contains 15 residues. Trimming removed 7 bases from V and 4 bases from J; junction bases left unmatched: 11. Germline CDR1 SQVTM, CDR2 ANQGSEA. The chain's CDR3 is CSAGPGGRGTGELFF. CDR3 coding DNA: TGCAGCGCCGGACCGGGGGGGCGCGGCACCGGGGAGCTGTTTTTT.

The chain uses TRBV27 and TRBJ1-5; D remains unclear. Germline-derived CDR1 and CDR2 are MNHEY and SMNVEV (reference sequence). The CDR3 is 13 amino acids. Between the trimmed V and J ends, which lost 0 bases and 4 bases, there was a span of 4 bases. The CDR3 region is CASSLSTNQPQHF. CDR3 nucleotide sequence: TGTGCCAGCAGTTTATCAACGAATCAGCCCCAGCATTTT.

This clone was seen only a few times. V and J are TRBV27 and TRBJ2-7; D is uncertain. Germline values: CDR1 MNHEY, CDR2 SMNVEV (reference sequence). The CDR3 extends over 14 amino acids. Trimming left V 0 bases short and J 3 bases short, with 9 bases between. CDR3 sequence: CASSLSWGIYEQYF. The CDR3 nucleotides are TGTGCCAGCAGTTTATCTTGGGGAATCTACGAGCAGTACTTC.

In nucleotides, the CDR3 is TGTGCCTGGAGTGTCGGGGCGAACACTGAAGCTTTCTTT. Protein sequence: CAWSVGANTEAFF. This chain links TRBV30 with TRBJ1-1; D possibly corresponds to TRBD1 (5 bases). The CDR3 covers 13 residues. The ends were cut back, 0 bases at V and 1 base at J, with 6 bases in the middle. CDR1 is GTSNPN, CDR2 SVGIG, per germline (reference sequence).

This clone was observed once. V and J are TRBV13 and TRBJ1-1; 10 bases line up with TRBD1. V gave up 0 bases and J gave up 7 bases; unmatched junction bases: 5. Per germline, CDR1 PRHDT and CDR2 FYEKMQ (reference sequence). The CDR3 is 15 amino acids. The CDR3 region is CASSLGGTGAREAFF. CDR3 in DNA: TGTGCCAGCAGCTTAGGAGGGACAGGGGCCCGTGAAGCTTTCTTT.

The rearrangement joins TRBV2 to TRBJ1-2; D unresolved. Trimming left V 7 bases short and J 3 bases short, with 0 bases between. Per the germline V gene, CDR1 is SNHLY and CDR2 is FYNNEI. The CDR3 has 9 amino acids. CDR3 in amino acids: CASNYGYTF. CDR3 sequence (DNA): TGTGCCAGCAACTATGGCTACACCTTC.

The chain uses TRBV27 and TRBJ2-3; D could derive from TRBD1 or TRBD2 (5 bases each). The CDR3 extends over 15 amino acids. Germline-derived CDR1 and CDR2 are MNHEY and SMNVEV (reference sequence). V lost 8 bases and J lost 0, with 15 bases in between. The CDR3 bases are TGTGCCAGCGGGGGTGGGTCTTCTAGCACAGATACGCAGTATTTT. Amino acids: CASGGGSSSTDTQYF.

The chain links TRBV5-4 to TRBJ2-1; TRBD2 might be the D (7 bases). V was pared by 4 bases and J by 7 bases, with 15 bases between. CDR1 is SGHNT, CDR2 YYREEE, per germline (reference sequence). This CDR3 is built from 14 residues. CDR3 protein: CASSVGGRGNEQFF. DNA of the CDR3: TGTGCCAGCAGCGTCGGGGGGCGGGGGAATGAGCAGTTCTTC. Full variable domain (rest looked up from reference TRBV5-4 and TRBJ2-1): ETGVTQSPTHLIKTRGQQVTLRCSSQSGHNTVSWYQQALGQGPQFIFQYYREEENGRGNFPPRFSGLQFPNYSSELNVNALELDDSALYLCASSVGGRGNEQFFGPGTRLTVL.

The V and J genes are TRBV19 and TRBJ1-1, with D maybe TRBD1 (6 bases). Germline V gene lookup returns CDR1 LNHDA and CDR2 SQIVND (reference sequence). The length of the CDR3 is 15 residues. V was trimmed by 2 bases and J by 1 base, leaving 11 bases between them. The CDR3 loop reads CASSIMGTTNTEAFF. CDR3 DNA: TGTGCCAGTAGTATAATGGGGACAACGAACACTGAAGCTTTCTTT.

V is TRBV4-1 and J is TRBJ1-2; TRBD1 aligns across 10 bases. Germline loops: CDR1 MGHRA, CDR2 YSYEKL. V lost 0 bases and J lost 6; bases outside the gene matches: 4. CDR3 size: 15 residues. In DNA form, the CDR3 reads TGCGCCAGCAGCCAAGATCAGGGGACAGGGGATGGCTACACCTTC. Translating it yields CASSQDQGTGDGYTF.

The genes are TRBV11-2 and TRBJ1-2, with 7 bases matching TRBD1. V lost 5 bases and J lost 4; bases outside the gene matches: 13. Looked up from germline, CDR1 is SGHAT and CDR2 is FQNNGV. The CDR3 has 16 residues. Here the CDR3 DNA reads TGTGCCAGCAGCCCTGACAGGGAAGGAGTTTTCTATGGCTACACCTTC. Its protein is CASSPDREGVFYGYTF.

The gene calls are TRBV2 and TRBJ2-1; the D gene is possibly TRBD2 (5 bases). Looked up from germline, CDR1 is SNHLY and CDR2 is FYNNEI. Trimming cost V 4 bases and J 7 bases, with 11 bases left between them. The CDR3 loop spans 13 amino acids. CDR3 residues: CASSGTYVNEQFF. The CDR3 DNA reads TGTGCCAGCAGTGGGACTTACGTGAATGAGCAGTTCTTC.

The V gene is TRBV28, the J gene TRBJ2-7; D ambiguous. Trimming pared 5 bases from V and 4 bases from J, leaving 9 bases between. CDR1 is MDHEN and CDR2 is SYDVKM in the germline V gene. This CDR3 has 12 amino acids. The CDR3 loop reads CASSPELYEQYF. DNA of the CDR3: TGTGCCAGCAGTCCCGAGCTTTACGAGCAGTACTTC.

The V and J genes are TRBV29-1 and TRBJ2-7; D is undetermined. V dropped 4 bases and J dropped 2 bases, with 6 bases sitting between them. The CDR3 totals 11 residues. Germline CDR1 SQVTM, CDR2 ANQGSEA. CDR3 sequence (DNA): TGCAGCGTTGGGTCAGCCTACGAGCAGTACTTC. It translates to CSVGSAYEQYF.

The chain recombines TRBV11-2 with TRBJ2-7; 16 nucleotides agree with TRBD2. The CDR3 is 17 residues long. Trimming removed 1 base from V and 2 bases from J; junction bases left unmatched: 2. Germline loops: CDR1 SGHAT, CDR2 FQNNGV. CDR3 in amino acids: CASSLVGTSGGAYEQYF. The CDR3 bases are TGTGCCAGCAGCTTAGTGGGGACTAGCGGGGGGGCCTACGAGCAGTACTTC. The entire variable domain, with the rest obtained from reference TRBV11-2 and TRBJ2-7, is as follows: EAGVAQSPRYKIIEKRQSVAFWCNPISGHATLYWYQQILGQGPKLLIQFQNNGVVDDSQLPKDRFSAERLKGVDSTLKIQPAKLEDSAVYLCASSLVGTSGGAYEQYFGPGTRLTVT.

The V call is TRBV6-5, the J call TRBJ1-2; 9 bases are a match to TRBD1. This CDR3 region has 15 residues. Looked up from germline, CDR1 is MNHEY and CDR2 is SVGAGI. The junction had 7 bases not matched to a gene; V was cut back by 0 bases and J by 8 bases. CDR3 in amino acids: CASSYSGTGRQGYTF. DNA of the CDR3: TGTGCCAGCAGTTACTCGGGGACAGGGCGCCAAGGCTACACCTTC.

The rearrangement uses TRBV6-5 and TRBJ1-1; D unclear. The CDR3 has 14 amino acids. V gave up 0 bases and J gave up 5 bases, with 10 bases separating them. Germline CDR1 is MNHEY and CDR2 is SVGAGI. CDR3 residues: CASSYSGGQTEAFF. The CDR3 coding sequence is TGTGCCAGCAGTTACTCGGGAGGTCAGACTGAAGCTTTCTTT.

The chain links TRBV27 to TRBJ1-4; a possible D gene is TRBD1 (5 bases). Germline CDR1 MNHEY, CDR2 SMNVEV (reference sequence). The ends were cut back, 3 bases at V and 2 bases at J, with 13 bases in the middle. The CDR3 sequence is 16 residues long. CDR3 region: CASSFLGPGTNEKLFF. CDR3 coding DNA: TGTGCCAGCAGTTTTTTAGGACCAGGGACTAATGAAAAACTGTTTTTT.

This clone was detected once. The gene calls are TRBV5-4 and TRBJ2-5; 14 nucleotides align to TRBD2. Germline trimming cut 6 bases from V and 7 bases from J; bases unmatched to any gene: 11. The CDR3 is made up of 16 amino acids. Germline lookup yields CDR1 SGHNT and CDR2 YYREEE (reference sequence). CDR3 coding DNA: TGTGCCAGCAATTCCGGGACTAGCGGGGGAAAGGGGACCCAGTACTTC. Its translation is CASNSGTSGGKGTQYF.

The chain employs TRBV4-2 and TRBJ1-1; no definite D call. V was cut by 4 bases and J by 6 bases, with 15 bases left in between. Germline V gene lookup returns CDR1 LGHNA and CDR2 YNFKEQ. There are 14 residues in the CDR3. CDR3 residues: CASSRQDGGAEAFF. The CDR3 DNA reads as TGTGCCAGCAGCCGGCAGGACGGAGGCGCTGAAGCTTTCTTT.

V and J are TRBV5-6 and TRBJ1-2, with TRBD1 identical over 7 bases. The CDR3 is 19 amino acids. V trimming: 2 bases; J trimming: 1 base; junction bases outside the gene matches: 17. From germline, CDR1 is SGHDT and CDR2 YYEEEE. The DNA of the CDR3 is TGTGCCAGCAGCTTACGAGGGGGCCTTATTCACGCAGATAACTATGGCTACACCTTC. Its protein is CASSLRGGLIHADNYGYTF.

CDR3 nucleotides: TGTGCCAGCAGCGAAGACAGGGGACTGAACACTGAAGCTTTCTTT. Translating it yields CASSEDRGLNTEAFF. The chain recombines TRBV5-5 with TRBJ1-1, with 8 bases matching TRBD1. CDR3 size: 15 residues. Trimming took 4 bases from V and 0 from J; bases not matched to a gene: 5. CDR1 and CDR2 (germline): SGHKS, YYEKEE (reference sequence).